One and the same sample provided the 20 T cell receptor beta chains below, sequenced in a study of early T cells in non-severe SARS-CoV-2 infection. TCRdb used MiXCR to reprocess the 5' RACE reads, holding one entry per CDR3 protein. The sample shows around 50,000 distinct CDR3 sequences, roughly 12% of them seen only once. The material sequenced was whole blood. The receptors were gathered from an adult who was a healthcare worker with PCR-confirmed SARS-CoV-2 infection or an uninfected control (not recorded which).

This clonotype was picked up many times. The rearrangement joins TRBV19 to TRBJ1-5; TRBD1 aligns across 7 bases. The CDR3 spans 16 residues. V lost 3 bases and J lost 0; bases outside the gene matches: 5. Germline CDR1 reads LNHDA; CDR2 reads SQIVND (reference sequence). The CDR3 region has the DNA TGTGCCAGTAGTATGGACAGGACTTTTAGCAATCAGCCCCAGCATTTT. It translates to CASSMDRTFSNQPQHF.

The chain is built from TRBV2 and TRBJ2-7; no clear D. There are 11 residues in the CDR3. CDR1 and CDR2 (germline): SNHLY, FYNNEI. V was clipped by 6 bases and J by 6 bases, with 9 bases between them. CDR3 nucleotide sequence: TGTGCCAGCAGCCCTTTCTTCGAGCAGTACTTC. Its protein is CASSPFFEQYF.

This clonotype has more than one count but fewer than ten. The V call is TRBV20-1, the J call TRBJ2-1, with 14 bases lining up with TRBD2. V lost 3 bases and J lost 6; bases outside the gene matches: 4. This CDR3 has 15 amino acids. Germline V gives CDR1 DFQATT, CDR2 SNEGSKA (reference sequence). The CDR3 DNA reads as TGCAGTGCTAGGACTAGCGGGAGGGCCGGCAATGAGCAGTTCTTC. Its protein product is CSARTSGRAGNEQFF.

This chain joins TRBV7-2 and TRBJ1-1, with D possibly being TRBD1 (5 bases). V shed 4 bases and J shed 7 bases, with 16 bases lying between them. CDR1 and CDR2 from the germline V gene are SGHTA and FQGNSA. This CDR3 contains 14 residues. This chain's CDR3 is CASSYGTASGEAFF. The CDR3, as DNA: TGTGCCAGCAGCTACGGGACCGCCTCCGGTGAAGCTTTCTTT. The entire variable domain, with the rest obtained from reference TRBV7-2 and TRBJ1-1, is as follows: GAGVSQSPSNKVTEKGKDVELRCDPISGHTALYWYRQSLGQGLEFLIYFQGNSAPDKSGLPSDRFSAERTGGSVSTLTIQRTQQEDSAVYLCASSYGTASGEAFFGQGTRLTVV.

The gene calls are TRBV20-1 and TRBJ2-1; 7 positions agree with TRBD1. J lost 2 bases, V lost 8 bases, and 12 bases had no gene match. This CDR3 comprises 15 residues. In germline, CDR1 is DFQATT, CDR2 SNEGSKA (reference sequence). CDR3 residues: CSIRGRGSPYNEQFF. CDR3 sequence (DNA): TGCAGTATTCGGGGCAGGGGGTCTCCCTACAATGAGCAGTTCTTC.

The table lists this clonotype with many counts. This rearrangement joins TRBV10-3 to TRBJ2-7; D is unresolved. Per the germline V gene, CDR1 is ENHRY and CDR2 is SYGVKD. The length of the CDR3 is 14 residues. Trimming pared 3 bases from V and 0 bases from J, leaving 9 bases between. CDR3 region: CAISEKRISYEQYF. The CDR3 region has the DNA TGTGCCATCAGTGAAAAACGGATCTCCTACGAGCAGTACTTC.

The CDR3 here is CASSSTSGGETQYF. The CDR3 nucleotides read TGTGCCAGCAGTTCGACTAGCGGGGGTGAGACCCAGTACTTC. The chain carries TRBV12-3 or TRBV12-4 and TRBJ2-5, with 12 bases aligning to TRBD2. This CDR3 spans 14 amino acids. V dropped 4 bases and J dropped 5; count of bases not matched to a gene: 2.

The gene calls are TRBV7-3 and TRBJ1-6, with 11 bases fitting TRBD1. The germline V gene has CDR1 SGHTA and CDR2 FQGTGA. The CDR3 extends over 16 amino acids. The junction had 9 bases not matched to a gene; V was cut back by 4 bases and J by 10 bases. The CDR3 loop reads CASSSWTGGAGSPLHF. The CDR3 DNA sequence: TGTGCCAGCAGCTCCTGGACAGGGGGCGCTGGCTCACCCCTCCACTTT.

This clonotype was seen a few times. The chain joins TRBV3-1 to TRBJ1-1; perhaps TRBD1 as D (5 bases). Germline CDR1 LGHDT, CDR2 YNNKEL (reference sequence). This CDR3 is 13 amino acids long. The V gene lost 4 bases and the J gene lost 8 bases, with 14 bases spanning the gap. The CDR3 is CASSPLSGQEAFF. DNA for the CDR3: TGTGCCAGCAGCCCGTTGTCAGGACAAGAAGCTTTCTTT.

On this clonotype: This may be a read error, as it is one base from a much larger clone. V and J are TRBV24-1 and TRBJ2-3; D remains ambiguous. The CDR3 totals 14 residues. The V and J ends lost 4 bases and 7 bases respectively, with 14 bases between them. Germline loops: CDR1 KGHDR, CDR2 SFDVKD. The CDR3, as DNA: TGTGCCACCAGTGACCCCGGCCTATTACATACGCAGTATTTT. Its translation is CATSDPGLLHTQYF.

This clonotype was seen ten or more times. The chain links TRBV28 to TRBJ2-7, with 8 bases aligning to TRBD1. The germline gives CDR1 MDHEN, CDR2 SYDVKM. The ends lost 6 bases at V and 2 bases at J; junction bases unmatched: 9. The CDR3 extends over 15 amino acids. In DNA, the CDR3 is TGTGCCAGCAGCATACCACGGACAGGGCCCTACGAGCAGTACTTC. Translation gives CASSIPRTGPYEQYF.

The V gene is TRBV4-1, the J gene TRBJ2-2, with D possibly TRBD1 on 6 matching bases. Between the trimmed V and J ends, which lost 4 bases and 2 bases, there was a span of 14 bases. The CDR3 has 16 amino acids. Germline CDR1 and CDR2: MGHRA and YSYEKL. CDR3 loop: CASSPLTGPNTGELFF. Here the CDR3 DNA reads TGCGCCAGCAGCCCATTGACAGGTCCCAACACCGGGGAGCTGTTTTTT.

This chain connects TRBV13 to TRBJ2-3; D ambiguous. The CDR3 loop spans 14 amino acids. Looked up from germline, CDR1 is PRHDT and CDR2 is FYEKMQ (reference sequence). Deletions cut 3 bases from V and 2 bases from J, with 9 bases between. The CDR3 is CASSLRSLTDTQYF. In DNA form, the CDR3 reads TGTGCCAGCAGCTTGCGGAGCCTCACAGATACGCAGTATTTT.

Turning to this clonotype: This may arise from a read error, as a much more abundant clone is one base away. This sequence joins TRBV7-9 and TRBJ2-2; 7 bases match TRBD2. The CDR3 loop spans 16 amino acids. Germline-derived CDR1 and CDR2 are SEHNR and FQNEAQ (reference sequence). CDR3 nucleotide sequence: TGTGCCAGCAGCCCCCGCGGGAGTACTAACACCGGGGAGCCGTTTTTT. The encoded protein is CASSPRGSTNTGEPFF.

This clonotype was observed many times. This chain links TRBV7-6 with TRBJ1-2; no clear D. Germline CDR1 and CDR2: SGHVS and FNYEAQ. This CDR3 has 15 residues. V gave up 2 bases and J gave up 5 bases, with 15 bases separating them. CDR3 in amino acids: CASSLTVDGRYGYTF. The DNA of the CDR3 is TGTGCCAGCAGCTTAACCGTCGACGGTAGATATGGCTACACCTTC.

The sample holds a few counts of this clonotype. The chain has TRBV29-1 and TRBJ2-5; tentatively, D is TRBD1 (6 bases). The CDR3 loop spans 12 amino acids. With 5 bases removed from V and 4 bases from J, the gap between germline ends came to 11 bases. CDR1 and CDR2 from the germline V gene are SQVTM and ANQGSEA. The CDR3 here is CSVYRASETQYF. Written as DNA, the CDR3 is TGCAGCGTTTACAGGGCTTCAGAGACCCAGTACTTC. Looking up the rest from reference TRBV29-1 and TRBJ2-5 gives the full variable domain: SAVISQKPSRDICQRGTSLTIQCQVDSQVTMMFWYRQQPGQSLTLIATANQGSEATYESGFVIDKFPISRPNLTFSTLTVSNMSPEDSSIYLCSVYRASETQYFGPGTRLLVL.

Many counts were recorded for this clonotype. This chain connects TRBV5-1 to TRBJ1-5, with D perhaps matching TRBD1 (6 bases). In germline, CDR1 is SGHRS, CDR2 YFSETQ. Trimming stripped 0 bases from V and 5 bases from J, with 9 bases between. There are 14 residues in the CDR3. CDR3 coding DNA: TGCGCCAGCAGCTTGGGGACAGATGATCAGCCCCAGCATTTT. Encoded protein: CASSLGTDDQPQHF.

This clonotype turned up a few times. J is TRBJ2-2 and V is TRBV11-2; D is uncertain. Germline assignment: CDR1 SGHAT and CDR2 FQNNGV. V was trimmed by 1 base and J by 1 base, leaving 10 bases between them. The CDR3 is 16 amino acids. The chain's CDR3 is CASSLASAENTGELFF. For the CDR3, the DNA is TGTGCCAGCAGCTTAGCCTCGGCAGAGAACACCGGGGAGCTGTTTTTT. Full variable domain (rest looked up from reference TRBV11-2 and TRBJ2-2): EAGVAQSPRYKIIEKRQSVAFWCNPISGHATLYWYQQILGQGPKLLIQFQNNGVVDDSQLPKDRFSAERLKGVDSTLKIQPAKLEDSAVYLCASSLASAENTGELFFGEGSRLTVL.

This clonotype was detected many times. The chain links TRBV20-1 to TRBJ1-6; D not certain. Germline V gene data show CDR1 as DFQATT and CDR2 as SNEGSKA (reference sequence). The CDR3 covers 16 residues. Trimming took 7 bases from V and 5 from J, leaving 21 bases between them. The DNA of the CDR3 is TGCAGTGTTCAAAACCCGAGGAGAGGAGATAATTCACCCCTCCACTTT. This gives the protein CSVQNPRRGDNSPLHF.

In its sample, this clonotype was seen a few times. The chain is built from TRBV5-6 and TRBJ1-2; D gene ambiguous. V gave up 4 bases and J gave up 8 bases, with 18 bases separating them. This CDR3 is 14 amino acids long. Germline values: CDR1 SGHDT, CDR2 YYEEEE. As DNA, the CDR3 is TGTGCCAGCAGCGCGGTGAATAGGGTGGGCGGCTACACCTTC. Translated, it gives CASSAVNRVGGYTF. The full variable domain, completed using reference TRBV5-6 and TRBJ1-2, is DAGVTQSPTHLIKTRGQQVTLRCSPKSGHDTVSWYQQALGQGPQFIFQYYEEEERQRGNFPDRFSGHQFPNYSSELNVNALLLGDSALYLCASSAVNRVGGYTFGSGTRLTVV.